This T cell receptor (beta chain) is drawn from a study of blood T cell repertoires in COVID-19. About the study: The samples span acute and convalescent COVID-19 from the United States, Italy and Spain. T cells, B-cell-depleted T cells, or PBMCs supplied cDNA or gDNA.

Clones were sequenced by immunoSEQ multiplex PCR, and TCRdb holds only the in-frame ones, with some missing. The table lists around 80,000 clones, approximately 83% of them singletons, with approximately 8.7% in the top ten. Germline V gene lookup returns CDR1 KGHSH and CDR2 LQKENI. V was trimmed by 2 bases and J by 1 base, leaving 5 bases between them. This CDR3 spans 14 amino acids. Sequenced material: peripheral blood. The rearrangement uses TRBV18 and TRBJ2-2; no firm D call. The TCR originated in a human donor in a cohort sampled during active COVID-19. Here the CDR3 reads CASSPRRNTGELFF. The DNA of the CDR3 is TGTGCCAGCTCACCAAGGAGGAACACCGGGGAGCTGTTTTTT.